The 32 T cell receptor beta chains given below trace back to one sample, sequenced in a study of regulatory T cells in long-lasting Graves disease. Time point specified: newly diagnosed GD, antithyroid drugs for less than 3 months. TCR sequences were obtained from RNA taken from PBMCs. Arm-PCR of CDR3 regions and iRepertoire HTBI primers were used to build TCR beta libraries. TCRdb recomputed calls from the multiplex PCR reads with MiXCR, one row per CDR3 protein. This sample has about 540,000 distinct CDR3 sequences, with about 13% found just once. These data also formed part of another study, on T cells in Graves' hyperthyroidism and ophthalmopathy.

The sequencing here drew on peripheral blood mononuclear cells (PBMCs), taken at new diagnosis, from a patient treated with antithyroid drugs. The receptors originated from a man between 25 and 39 years old with Graves disease.

For this clonotype: Because the CDR3 is missing its conserved closing phenylalanine or tryptophan, this is likely a read error. V and J are TRBV12-3 or TRBV12-4 and TRBJ2-1; D perhaps matches TRBD1 (7 bases). There are 17 residues in the CDR3. Trimming stripped 2 bases from V and 4 bases from J, with 18 bases between. CDR3 nucleotide sequence: TGTGCCAGCAGTTTACAGGGGGAGGCCCGTCTTTACAATGAGCAGTTCCTC. Its protein product is CASSLQGEARLYNEQFL.

This clonotype was seen ten or more times. This chain connects TRBV2 to TRBJ2-4; no clear D. This CDR3 is 15 amino acids long. Germline loops: CDR1 SNHLY, CDR2 FYNNEI. Deletions cut 2 bases from V and 0 bases from J, with 8 bases between. The CDR3 DNA sequence: TGTGCCAGCAGTGAAACCGTTCTAGCCAAAAACATTCAGTACTTC. Protein: CASSETVLAKNIQYF.

This clonotype has more than one count but fewer than ten. V gene TRBV3-1 combines with J gene TRBJ2-2; D is unresolved. V lost 3 bases to trimming and J lost 6 bases, with 14 bases between them. This CDR3 contains 15 residues. Germline V gene sequence: CDR1 LGHDT, CDR2 YNNKEL (reference sequence). The CDR3 DNA is TGTGCCAGCAGCCACGGACCCAAGGTCGCCGGGGAGCTGTTTTTT. Translating it yields CASSHGPKVAGELFF. Complete variable domain (other parts from reference TRBV3-1 and TRBJ2-2): DTAVSQTPKYLVTQMGNDKSIKCEQNLGHDTMYWYKQDSKKFLKIMFSYNNKELIINETVPNRFSPKSPDKAHLNLHINSLELGDSAVYFCASSHGPKVAGELFFGEGSRLTVL.

This clonotype has a handful of counts. The chain is built from TRBV27 and TRBJ1-5, with 7 bases aligning to TRBD1. The CDR3 has 15 amino acids. Germline CDR1 reads MNHEY; CDR2 reads SMNVEV (reference sequence). V lost 5 bases and J lost 3; bases outside the gene matches: 7. CDR3 residues: CASSPLTGLNQPQHF. CDR3 nucleotide sequence: TGTGCCAGCAGTCCCTTGACAGGGCTCAATCAGCCCCAGCATTTT.

Only a few counts were recorded for this clonotype. This chain joins TRBV9 and TRBJ2-5, with unresolved D. The germline gives CDR1 SGDLS, CDR2 YYNGEE. V lost 7 bases, J lost 5 bases, and 6 bases lay in between. CDR3 length: 10 amino acids. In nucleotides, the CDR3 is TGTGCCAGCCCGATGGAGACCCAGTACTTC. Translating gives CASPMETQYF.

This clonotype came up many times. V gene TRBV19 combines with J gene TRBJ1-2; 9 nucleotides line up with TRBD1. V was clipped by 4 bases and J by 3 bases; unmatched bases: 12. CDR3 length: 17 amino acids. CDR1 is LNHDA, CDR2 SQIVND, per germline (reference sequence). The CDR3 nucleotides are TGTGCCAGTAGTAGCGCCCTCGGGACAGGGAAGGACTATGGCTACACCTTC. Its translation: CASSSALGTGKDYGYTF.

This clonotype was seen repeatedly, ten times or more. This chain connects TRBV24-1 to TRBJ2-7, with a possible D match to TRBD2 (5 bases). This CDR3 has 18 amino acids. Trimming took off 10 bases at V and 2 bases at J, with 29 bases between the two ends. The germline V gene has CDR1 KGHDR and CDR2 SFDVKD. DNA of the CDR3: TGTGCCACTACTCCTCGGACTGGGGATCTTTTATGGGCCTACGAGCAGTACTTC. Its translation is CATTPRTGDLLWAYEQYF.

This clonotype was found many times. One junction end does not reproduce the germline sequence, and a read error may be involved. This chain connects TRBV11-2 to TRBJ2-1, with 7 bases lining up with TRBD2. CDR1 is SGHAT and CDR2 is FQNNGV in the germline V gene. The CDR3 consists of 15 residues. CDR3 sequence: CASSWREGRGNELFF. CDR3 DNA: TGTGCCAGCAGCTGGAGGGAGGGACGAGGTAATGAGCTGTTCTTC.

There are many counts of this clonotype. The chain recombines TRBV7-9 with TRBJ2-5, with D perhaps matching TRBD2 (6 bases). Trimming removed 5 bases at V and 5 bases at J, with 24 bases between. Germline values: CDR1 SEHNR, CDR2 FQNEAQ (reference sequence). CDR3 size: 17 residues. CDR3 region: CASSGSTGTGKRETQYF. The CDR3 coding sequence is TGTGCCAGCAGCGGCAGCACCGGGACTGGAAAGAGGGAGACCCAGTACTTC.

This clonotype was recorded many times. At one boundary the junction diverges from the germline segment, which might be a read error. The V gene is TRBV7-6, the J gene TRBJ2-3, with 10 bases identical to TRBD2. Looked up from germline, CDR1 is SGHVS and CDR2 is FNYEAQ. There are 16 residues in the CDR3. The DNA of the CDR3 is TGTGTCAGCAGCTTAAGGACTAGCGGAACCACAGATACGCAGTATTTT. This translates into CVSSLRTSGTTDTQYF.

This clonotype appeared a few times. V is TRBV20-1 and J is TRBJ2-1; 8 positions agree with TRBD2. This CDR3 region has 13 residues. The germline V gene encodes CDR1 DFQATT and CDR2 SNEGSKA (reference sequence). The V gene end was trimmed by 3 bases and the J gene end by 6 bases; junction bases not matched to a gene: 4. This CDR3 reads CSASGRALNEQFF. CDR3 DNA: TGCAGTGCTAGCGGGAGGGCCCTCAATGAGCAGTTCTTC.

The table lists this clonotype with many counts. The chain joins TRBV6-1 to TRBJ2-7; 10 bases line up with TRBD1. This CDR3 is 14 amino acids long. CDR1 MNHNS and CDR2 SASEGT come from the germline V gene. J gave up 4 bases and V 8 bases, and 8 bases lay outside the gene matches. CDR3 protein: CASSGQGTAYEQYF. As DNA, the CDR3 is TGTGCCAGCTCGGGACAGGGGACGGCATACGAGCAGTACTTC.

This clonotype was picked up many times. The chain joins TRBV28 to TRBJ2-1; no definite D call. CDR3 length: 14 residues. Germline V CDR1 and CDR2: MDHEN, SYDVKM. The germline V and J ends were trimmed by 4 bases and 7 bases, with 14 bases remaining between them. CDR3 DNA sequence: TGTGCCAGCAGTTCCTGGACCTTGGGGAATGAGCAGTTCTTC. Its translation: CASSSWTLGNEQFF.

This chain connects TRBV12-5 to TRBJ2-2, with TRBD2 matching 11 bases. Germline CDR1 and CDR2: LGHNT and FRNRAP. The CDR3 spans 17 residues. After removal of 6 bases from V and 2 bases from J, the junction contained 8 bases not matched to a gene. CDR3 coding DNA: TGTGCTAGTGGGCCCCCGACTAGCGGGGTAAACACCGGGGAGCTGTTTTTT. This translates into CASGPPTSGVNTGELFF.

This clonotype was seen more than once but under ten times. Likely a read error: the CDR3 ends without its conserved phenylalanine or tryptophan. The chain joins TRBV29-1 to TRBJ2-1; TRBD2 agrees at 8 bases. Germline trimming cut 4 bases from V and 4 bases from J; bases unmatched to any gene: 3. This CDR3 comprises 13 residues. Germline assignment: CDR1 SQVTM and CDR2 ANQGSEA. This CDR3 is CSVATSAYNEQFL. The CDR3 DNA reads TGCAGCGTTGCGACTAGCGCATACAATGAGCAGTTCCTC.

Ten or more counts support this clonotype. This sequence joins TRBV3-1 and TRBJ1-1; D gene unclear. Deletions cut 0 bases from V and 6 bases from J, with 14 bases between. Germline CDR1 is LGHDT and CDR2 is YNNKEL (reference sequence). The length of the CDR3 is 15 residues. In nucleotides, the CDR3 is TGTGCCAGCAGCCAAGAATGGGCAAGTACCGCTGAAGCTTTCTTT. Translation: CASSQEWASTAEAFF.

This CDR3 reads CSVYEAAKYEQYF. DNA for the CDR3: TGCAGCGTCTATGAGGCAGCCAAGTACGAGCAGTACTTC. The chain uses TRBV29-1 and TRBJ2-7, with D unresolved. The CDR3 consists of 13 residues. The germline V and J ends were trimmed by 6 bases and 4 bases, with 16 bases remaining between them. Per germline, CDR1 SQVTM and CDR2 ANQGSEA.

The rearrangement links TRBV14 to TRBJ2-4; D may correspond to TRBD1 or TRBD2 (5 bases each). This CDR3 has 13 residues. From germline, CDR1 is SGHDN and CDR2 FVKESK. The germline V and J ends were trimmed by 3 bases and 9 bases, with 12 bases remaining between them. The CDR3 loop reads CASSHIGELIQYF. In DNA form, the CDR3 reads TGTGCCAGCAGCCATATAGGGGAGCTCATTCAGTACTTC. The full variable domain, in which reference TRBV14 and TRBJ2-4 provide the parts outside the CDR3, is EAGVTQFPSHSVIEKGQTVTLRCDPISGHDNLYWYRRVMGKEIKFLLHFVKESKQDESGMPNNRFLAERTGGTYSTLKVQPAELEDSGVYFCASSHIGELIQYFGAGTRLSVL.

In this sample, this clonotype turned up many times. The rearrangement joins TRBV20-1 to TRBJ2-7; TRBD2 aligns across 9 bases. Per the germline V gene, CDR1 is DFQATT and CDR2 is SNEGSKA (reference sequence). After removal of 7 bases from V and 5 bases from J, the junction contained 12 bases not matched to a gene. The CDR3 sequence is 14 residues long. CDR3 protein: CSGSEASGTDEQYF. Here the CDR3 DNA reads TGCAGTGGCAGCGAGGCTAGCGGGACGGACGAGCAGTACTTC.

The chain uses TRBV12-5 and TRBJ2-3; no clear D gene. Trimming took off 1 base at V and 8 bases at J, with 7 bases between the two ends. CDR1 is LGHNT and CDR2 is FRNRAP in the germline V gene. The CDR3 runs to 12 residues. CDR3 protein: CASGLELGTQYF. The CDR3 region has the DNA TGTGCTAGTGGTTTGGAGTTGGGTACGCAGTATTTT.

The chain has TRBV3-1 and TRBJ2-5, with 14 bases lining up with TRBD2. The CDR3 extends over 16 amino acids. Losses at the gene ends were 4 bases for V and 2 bases for J; bases not matched to a gene: 3. Per the germline V gene, CDR1 is LGHDT and CDR2 is YNNKEL (reference sequence). As DNA, the CDR3 is TGTGCCAGCAGCCCTCGACTAGCGGGAGGGCAAGAGACCCAGTACTTC. It codes for CASSPRLAGGQETQYF.

This clonotype was seen at least ten times. This chain uses TRBV7-9 with TRBJ1-4, with 8 bases aligning to TRBD1. Germline CDR1 reads SEHNR; CDR2 reads FQNEAQ (reference sequence). This CDR3 is built from 15 residues. Unmatched junction bases numbered 6, after V lost 4 bases and J lost 5 bases. The CDR3 region is CASSSPTGANEKLFF. DNA of the CDR3: TGTGCCAGCAGCTCGCCGACAGGGGCAAATGAAAAACTGTTTTTT.

This clonotype was seen a handful of times. The chain links TRBV20-1 to TRBJ2-3; 7 bases fit TRBD2. The germline V gene encodes CDR1 DFQATT and CDR2 SNEGSKA (reference sequence). This CDR3 region has 15 residues. J was trimmed by 0 bases and V by 8 bases; bases with no gene match: 11. The CDR3 nucleotides read TGCAGTACCTTTTACAGCGGGGCTAGCACAGATACGCAGTATTTT. Translating gives CSTFYSGASTDTQYF.

The chain links TRBV7-9 to TRBJ2-3; a weak D match, TRBD1 (6 bases). Germline CDR1 SEHNR, CDR2 FQNEAQ (reference sequence). V was cut by 8 bases and J by 2 bases, with 17 bases left in between. The CDR3 extends over 15 amino acids. The CDR3 protein is CASHPTDRTTDTQYF. CDR3 nucleotide sequence: TGTGCCAGCCACCCTACGGACAGAACCACAGATACGCAGTATTTT.

In this sample, this clonotype turned up many times. J is TRBJ1-4 and V is TRBV20-1; possible D gene TRBD1, 5 bases. This CDR3 spans 13 amino acids. Germline V gives CDR1 DFQATT, CDR2 SNEGSKA (reference sequence). The V end lost 1 base, the J end lost 5 bases, and 8 bases lay between the germline ends. CDR3 coding DNA: TGCAGTGCTAGAGGGGGACCCAATGAAAAACTGTTTTTT. Amino acids: CSARGGPNEKLFF.

This clonotype was seen repeatedly, ten times or more. The rearrangement joins TRBV12-3 or TRBV12-4 to TRBJ1-6; 7 positions match TRBD1. This CDR3 has 15 amino acids. Unmatched junction bases numbered 9, after V lost 6 bases and J lost 7 bases. CDR3 in amino acids: CASSRDRVGNSPLHF. CDR3 DNA sequence: TGTGCCAGCAGCAGAGACAGGGTGGGGAATTCACCCCTCCACTTT.

This clonotype was observed at least ten times. This rearrangement joins TRBV2 to TRBJ2-3, with 8 bases that match TRBD1. The DNA end is a closer match to TRBJ2-5, so the J assignment may be wrong. The CDR3 has 15 amino acids. Germline V lookup: CDR1 SNHLY, CDR2 FYNNEI. The CDR3 region has the DNA TGTGCCAGCAGTCCCGACAGGGGTATACAGGCGACCCAGTACTTC. Translated: CASSPDRGIQATQYF.

The chain employs TRBV7-9 and TRBJ2-1; D gene unclear. The V end lost 8 bases, the J end lost 4 bases, and 18 bases lay between the germline ends. Germline V gives CDR1 SEHNR, CDR2 FQNEAQ (reference sequence). This CDR3 is built from 15 residues. The CDR3 spells CASSPGLDEYNEQFF. In DNA, the CDR3 is TGTGCCAGCTCCCCGGGTCTAGACGAGTACAATGAGCAGTTCTTC. Based on the CDR3 plus reference TRBV7-9 and TRBJ2-1, the full variable domain is DTGVSQNPRHKITKRGQNVTFRCDPISEHNRLYWYRQTLGQGPEFLTYFQNEAQLEKSRLLSDRFSAERPKGSFSTLEIQRTEQGDSAMYLCASSPGLDEYNEQFFGPGTRLTVL.

There are a few counts of this clonotype. The chain carries TRBV5-1 and TRBJ2-3, with D uncertain. CDR1 and CDR2 from the germline V gene are SGHRS and YFSETQ. CDR3 length: 15 residues. Trimming took 1 base from V and 0 from J, leaving 9 bases between them. The CDR3: CASSLRATSTDTQYF. Here the CDR3 DNA reads TGCGCCAGCAGCTTGCGTGCGACTAGCACAGATACGCAGTATTTT.

This clonotype was picked up many times. The germline gene is not matched at one end of the junction; a read error may be the cause. The V call is TRBV5-1, the J call TRBJ2-5; possible D gene TRBD2, 5 bases. The length of the CDR3 is 16 residues. Germline V gene sequence: CDR1 SGHRS, CDR2 YFSETQ. CDR3 amino acids: CASSLALAARRETQYF. CDR3 nucleotides: TGTGCCAGCAGCTTGGCCTTAGCCGCCAGGAGGGAGACCCAGTACTTC.

This clonotype was observed at least ten times. The V gene is TRBV20-1, the J gene TRBJ2-3; 7 bases agree with TRBD2. Germline loops: CDR1 DFQATT, CDR2 SNEGSKA (reference sequence). This CDR3 comprises 15 residues. With 0 bases clipped from V and 5 bases from J, the junction kept 8 bases outside the gene matches. CDR3: CSARDPGGSGDTQYF. The CDR3 DNA sequence: TGCAGTGCTAGAGACCCCGGGGGGTCCGGAGATACGCAGTATTTT.

This clonotype was observed many times. The J gene is TRBJ1-1, the V gene TRBV12-3 or TRBV12-4, with D hard to call. This CDR3 is 12 amino acids long. Trimming removed 6 bases from V and 6 bases from J, with 11 bases in between. CDR3 sequence reads: CASRAVVPEAFF. The CDR3 nucleotides are TGTGCCAGCAGGGCGGTCGTCCCTGAAGCTTTCTTT.